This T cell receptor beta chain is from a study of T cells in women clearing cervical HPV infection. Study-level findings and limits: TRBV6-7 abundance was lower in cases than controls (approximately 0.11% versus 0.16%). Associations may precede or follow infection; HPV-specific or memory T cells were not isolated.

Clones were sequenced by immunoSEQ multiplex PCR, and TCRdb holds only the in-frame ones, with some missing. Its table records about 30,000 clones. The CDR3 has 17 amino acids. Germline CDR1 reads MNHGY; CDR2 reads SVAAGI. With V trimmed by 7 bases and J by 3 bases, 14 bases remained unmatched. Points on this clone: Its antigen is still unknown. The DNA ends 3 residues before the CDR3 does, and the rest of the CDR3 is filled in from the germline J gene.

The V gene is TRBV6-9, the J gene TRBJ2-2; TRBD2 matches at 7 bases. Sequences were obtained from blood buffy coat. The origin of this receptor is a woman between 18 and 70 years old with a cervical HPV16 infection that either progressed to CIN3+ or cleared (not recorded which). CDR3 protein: CASNLKRREPYTGELFF. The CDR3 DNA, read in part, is TGTGCCAGCAATCTGAAAAGGCGGGAGCCCTACACCGGGGAG.